This T cell receptor beta chain is from a study of T cell responses to AZD1222 COVID-19 vaccine. Study outcomes and limitations: No day 14 peak samples; only post-peak repertoires were characterized. A mostly white British donor set with more females was recruited, and clonal diversity was possibly underestimated.

The assay was immunoSEQ multiplex PCR, and TCRdb's table has in-frame clones only and misses some. Altogether around 75,000 clones are present, about 87% being singletons, with the ten largest covering about 9.1%. Per germline, CDR1 MNHEY and CDR2 SMNVEV (reference sequence). The CDR3 spans 16 residues. V lost 5 bases, J lost 1 base, and 7 bases stayed unmatched. Note on this clone: What it binds is not known.

V gene TRBV27 combines with J gene TRBJ1-1; 10 bases map to TRBD1. Here the sequenced sample was peripheral blood, taken 28 days after the second dose of the MenACWY control vaccine. The sequence was collected from an adult who received the MenACWY meningococcal vaccine as a control. Here the CDR3 DNA reads TGTGCCAGCAGTCCAGACAGGGGGCTCGCGAACACTGAAGCTTTCTTT. This gives the protein CASSPDRGLANTEAFF.